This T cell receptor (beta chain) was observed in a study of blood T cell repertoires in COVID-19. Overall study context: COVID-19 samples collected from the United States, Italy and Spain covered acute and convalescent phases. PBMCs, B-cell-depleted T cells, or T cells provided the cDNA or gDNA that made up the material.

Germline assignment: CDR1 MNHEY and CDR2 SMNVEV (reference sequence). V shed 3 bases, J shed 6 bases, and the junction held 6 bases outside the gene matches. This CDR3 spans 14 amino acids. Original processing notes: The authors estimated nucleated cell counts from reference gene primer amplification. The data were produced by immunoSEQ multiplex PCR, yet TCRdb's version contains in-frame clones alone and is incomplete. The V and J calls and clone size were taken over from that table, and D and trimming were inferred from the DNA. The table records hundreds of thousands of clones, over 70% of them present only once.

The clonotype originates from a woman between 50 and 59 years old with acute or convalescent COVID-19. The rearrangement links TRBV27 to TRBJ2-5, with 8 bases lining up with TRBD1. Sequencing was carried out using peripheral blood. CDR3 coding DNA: TGTGCCAGCAGTTTGCAGGGGGCGGGAAAGACCCAGTACTTC. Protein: CASSLQGAGKTQYF.